Below are 6 T cell receptor beta chains sequenced from a single sample in a study of CD8 T cells in ankylosing spondylitis. Study conclusions and caveats: In ankylosing spondylitis blood, a motif of seven to nine highly homologous TCR beta variants appeared characteristic.

TCRdb analysed the 5' RACE reads with MiXCR anew, one entry per CDR3 protein. The table has approximately 540,000 distinct CDR3 sequences, 10% to 15% seen once. These receptors are not linked to any known antigen. Sequenced material: blood, either unsorted or a sorted T cell fraction (not recorded which). These receptors originate from a male donor with ankylosing spondylitis.

CDR3 sequence (DNA): TGTGCCAGCAGCCGTCAAGGGACAGATACCAATGAGCAGTTCTTC. Amino acid sequence: CASSRQGTDTNEQFF. This rearrangement joins TRBV28 to TRBJ2-1, with 7 bases lining up with TRBD1. Germline V CDR1 and CDR2: MDHEN, SYDVKM. The junction had 11 bases not matched to a gene; V was cut back by 6 bases and J by 6 bases. This CDR3 spans 15 amino acids.

In its sample, this clonotype was seen once. The V call is TRBV6-1, the J call TRBJ1-2, with TRBD1 matching 11 bases. Trimming at V came to 8 bases and at J to 5 bases, leaving 10 bases not matched to a gene. The germline V gene has CDR1 MNHNS and CDR2 SASEGT. The CDR3 is made up of 15 amino acids. The CDR3 DNA is TGTGCCAGCGGGACAGGGGGAGCACCTCAGTATGGCTACACCTTC. It yields the protein CASGTGGAPQYGYTF.

This clonotype was found many times. The CDR3 bases are TGCGCCAGCAGTCTAGAAATACAGGGCGATGAGCAGTTCTTC. Protein sequence: CASSLEIQGDEQFF. The genes are TRBV5-1 and TRBJ2-1; a weak D match, TRBD1 (6 bases). The CDR3 loop spans 14 amino acids. Deletions cut 5 bases from V and 8 bases from J, with 17 bases between. Germline CDR1 reads SGHRS; CDR2 reads YFSETQ.

This clonotype was seen ten or more times. The rearrangement joins TRBV2 to TRBJ2-1; the match to TRBD1 covers 7 bases. There are 13 residues in the CDR3. The germline gives CDR1 SNHLY, CDR2 FYNNEI. With 6 bases clipped from V and 4 bases from J, the junction kept 3 bases outside the gene matches. DNA for the CDR3: TGTGCCAGCAGCGAGACAGGGTACAATGAGCAGTTCTTC. Its protein is CASSETGYNEQFF.

This clonotype was detected many times. The chain uses TRBV7-9 and TRBJ2-1; D may be TRBD2 (5 bases). V was trimmed by 7 bases and J by 7 bases, leaving 8 bases between them. The CDR3 length is 11 residues. The V gene's germline CDR1 is SEHNR and CDR2 FQNEAQ (reference sequence). CDR3 coding DNA: TGTGCCAGCACCAGAGGGAATGAGCAGTTCTTC. It codes for CASTRGNEQFF.

There are a few counts of this clonotype. The chain joins TRBV6-2 or TRBV6-3 to TRBJ1-5, with TRBD1 as a possible D gene (5 bases). Trimming took 4 bases from V and 5 from J, leaving 9 bases between them. The CDR3 is 13 residues long. CDR1 is MNHEY and CDR2 is SVGEGT in the germline V gene. For the CDR3, the DNA is TGTGCCAGCAGTTTCAGGGCCGATCAGCCCCAGCATTTT. Amino acid sequence: CASSFRADQPQHF.